This T cell receptor (beta chain) appears in the sequencing data of a study of regulatory T cells in long-lasting Graves disease. Background on the study: New Graves' disease cases had less than 3 months of antithyroid drugs. Points from the study as a whole: TRBV28, TRBJ1-2 and TRBJ2-5 were segments that persistent disease favored.

TCR beta libraries were built with iRepertoire HTBI primers and Arm-PCR of CDR3 regions. MiXCR, applied by TCRdb to the multiplex PCR reads, yields one record per CDR3 protein. The sample lists under 450,000 distinct CDR3 sequences, 15% to 20% occurring once. V was cut by 6 bases and J by 4 bases, with 22 bases left in between. The CDR3 loop spans 16 amino acids. From germline, CDR1 is SQVTM and CDR2 ANQGSEA. Worth noting for this clonotype: What it binds is unknown.

Documented time point: newly diagnosed GD, antithyroid drugs for less than 3 months. Scientists built the TCR library using RNA that was extracted from PBMCs. These data were also reused for a study on T cells in Graves' hyperthyroidism and ophthalmopathy. That report adds: During a first-round RT-PCR of the TCR CDR3, the HTBI primer set was used.

The sequence came from a woman younger than 35 with Graves disease. The sample consisted of peripheral blood mononuclear cells (PBMCs), taken at new diagnosis, from a patient treated with antithyroid drugs. The genes are TRBV29-1 and TRBJ2-1; D tentatively fits TRBD1 or TRBD2 (7 bases each). Here the CDR3 reads CSVRGGAGGSYNEQFF. The CDR3 DNA is TGCAGCGTGAGGGGAGGGGCAGGGGGATCGTACAATGAGCAGTTCTTC.